This T cell receptor (beta chain) emerged from a study of T cells in Graves' hyperthyroidism and ophthalmopathy. Study details: Before any treatment, at initial diagnosis, peripheral blood was collected.

The investigators amplified TCR beta CDR3 regions from RNA transcripts. First-round RT-PCR of the TCR CDR3 relied on the HTBI primer set. TCRdb called the multiplex PCR reads again in MiXCR, with one record for every CDR3 protein. The sample has some 300,000 distinct CDR3 sequences, roughly 20% seen once; the top ten hold 35% to 40%. In this sample, this clonotype turned up many times. There are 15 residues in the CDR3. Germline V gene sequence: CDR1 SGHKS, CDR2 YYEKEE (reference sequence). V lost 4 bases, J lost 1 base, and 13 bases lay in between. This chain joins TRBV5-5 and TRBJ2-3; D gene unclear. The specimen sequenced was blood. The sequence derives from a man aged 50-59 years with Graves' ophthalmopathy. CDR3 DNA: TGTGCCAGCAGCCCCGAGATGATAGGCACAGATACGCAGTATTTT. Protein sequence: CASSPEMIGTDTQYF.